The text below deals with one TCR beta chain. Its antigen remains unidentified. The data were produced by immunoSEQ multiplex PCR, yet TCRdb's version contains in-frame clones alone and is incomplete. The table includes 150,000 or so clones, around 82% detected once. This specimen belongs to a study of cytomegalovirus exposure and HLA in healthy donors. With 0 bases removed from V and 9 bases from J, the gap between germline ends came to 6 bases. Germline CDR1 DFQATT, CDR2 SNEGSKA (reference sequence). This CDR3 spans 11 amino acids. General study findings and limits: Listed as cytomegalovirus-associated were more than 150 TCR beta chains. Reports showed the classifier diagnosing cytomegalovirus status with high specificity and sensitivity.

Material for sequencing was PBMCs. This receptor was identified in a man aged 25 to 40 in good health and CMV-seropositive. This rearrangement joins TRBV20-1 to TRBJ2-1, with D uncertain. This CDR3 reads CSARDSSEQFF. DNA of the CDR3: TGCAGTGCTAGAGATAGTAGTGAGCAGTTCTTC.